This T cell receptor (beta chain) was obtained from a study of T cell responses to AZD1222 COVID-19 vaccine. The CDR3 has 18 amino acids. The germline gives CDR1 LNHNV, CDR2 YYDKDF (reference sequence). The ends lost 2 bases at V and 2 bases at J; junction bases unmatched: 11. Overall study findings and caveats: Donors in the cohort were predominantly white British and more often female, and clonal diversity was possibly underestimated. The study found Spike-specific TCR breadth and depth rose after two AZD1222 doses. The number of AZD1222 recipients seropositive at baseline was only five to seven.

With regard to this clone: Antigen unknown.

The assay was immunoSEQ multiplex PCR, and TCRdb's table has in-frame clones only and misses some. This table has 150,000 to 190,000 clones, roughly nine tenths appearing once. Sequencing was performed on peripheral blood, taken after recovery from COVID-19. The chain joins TRBV15 to TRBJ1-1; 10 bases are shared with TRBD1. The clonotype was recovered from an adult who had recovered from COVID-19. The CDR3 nucleotides are TGTGCCACCAGCAGACCTGGACAGGGGGGATATGTAAACACTGAAGCTTTCTTT. Amino acids: CATSRPGQGGYVNTEAFF.